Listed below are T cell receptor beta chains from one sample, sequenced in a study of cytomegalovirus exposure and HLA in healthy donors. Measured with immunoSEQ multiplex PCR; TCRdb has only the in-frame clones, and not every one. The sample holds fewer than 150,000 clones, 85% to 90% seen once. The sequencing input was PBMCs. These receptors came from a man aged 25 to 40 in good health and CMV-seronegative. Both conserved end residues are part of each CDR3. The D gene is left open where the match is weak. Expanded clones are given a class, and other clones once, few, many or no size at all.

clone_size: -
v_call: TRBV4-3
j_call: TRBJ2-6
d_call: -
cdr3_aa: CASSPDSAAGANVLTF
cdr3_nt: TGCGCCAGCAGCCCCGACAGTGCGGCAGGGGCCAACGTCCTGACTTTC

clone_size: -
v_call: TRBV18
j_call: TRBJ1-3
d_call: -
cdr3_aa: CASSPPDSFSGNTIYF
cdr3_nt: TGTGCCAGCTCACCGCCCGACAGCTTCTCTGGAAACACCATATATTTT

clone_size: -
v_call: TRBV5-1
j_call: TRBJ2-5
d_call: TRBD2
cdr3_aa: CASSPQRGEETQYF
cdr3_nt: TGCGCCAGCAGTCCCCAGCGGGGGGAAGAGACCCAGTACTTC

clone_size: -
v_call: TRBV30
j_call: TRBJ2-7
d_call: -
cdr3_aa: CAWRAGDYEQYF
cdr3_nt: TGTGCCTGGAGGGCAGGGGACTACGAGCAGTACTTC

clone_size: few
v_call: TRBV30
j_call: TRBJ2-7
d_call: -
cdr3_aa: CAWSVDPSEQYF
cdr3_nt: TGTGCCTGGAGTGTAGACCCTAGCGAGCAGTACTTC

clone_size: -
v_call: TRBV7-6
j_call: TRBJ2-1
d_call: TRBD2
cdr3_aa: CASSYPLGAGGPLEQFF
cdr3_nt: TGTGCCAGCAGCTACCCCCTGGGGGCGGGAGGGCCACTTGAGCAGTTCTTC

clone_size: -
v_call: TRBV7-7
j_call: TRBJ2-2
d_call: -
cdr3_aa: CASSYVTGELFF
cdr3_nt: TGTGCCAGCAGTTATGTTACCGGGGAGCTGTTTTTT

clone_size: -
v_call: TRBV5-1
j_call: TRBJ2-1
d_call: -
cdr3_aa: CAGSTGTYTEEQFF
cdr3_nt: TGCGCCGGTTCTACAGGGACGTACACGGAGGAGCAGTTCTTC

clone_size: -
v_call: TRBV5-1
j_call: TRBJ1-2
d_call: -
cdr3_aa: CASSPEVPGGYTF
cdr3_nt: TGCGCCAGCAGCCCGGAGGTGCCTGGGGGCTACACCTTC

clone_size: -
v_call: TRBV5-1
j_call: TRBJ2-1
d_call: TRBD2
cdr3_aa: CASSLASGAPYNEQFF
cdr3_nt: TGCGCCAGCAGCTTGGCTAGCGGGGCCCCCTACAATGAGCAGTTCTTC

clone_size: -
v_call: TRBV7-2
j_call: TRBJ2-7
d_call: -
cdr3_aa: CASSFMAAGTLLSSYEQYF
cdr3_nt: TGTGCCAGCAGCTTTATGGCCGCGGGGACCCTTTTAAGCTCCTACGAGCAGTACTTC

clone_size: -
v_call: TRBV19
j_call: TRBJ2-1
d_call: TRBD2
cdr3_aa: CASSFGAGAYNEQFF
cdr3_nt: TGTGCCAGTAGTTTCGGAGCGGGAGCGTACAATGAGCAGTTCTTC

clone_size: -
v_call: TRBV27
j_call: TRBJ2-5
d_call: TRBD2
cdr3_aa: CASSLQNPSGSGSAKGETQYF
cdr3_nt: TGTGCCAGCAGTTTACAAAACCCTTCGGGTAGCGGGAGTGCGAAGGGGGAGACCCAGTACTTC

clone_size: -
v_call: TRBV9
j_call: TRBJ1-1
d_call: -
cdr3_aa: CASSVGGMNTEAFF
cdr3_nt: TGTGCCAGCAGTGTCGGGGGAATGAACACTGAAGCTTTCTTT

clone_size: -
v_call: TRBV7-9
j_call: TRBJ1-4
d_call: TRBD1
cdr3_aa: CASSLGTGVPEKLFF
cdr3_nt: TGTGCCAGCAGCTTAGGGACAGGGGTACCAGAAAAACTGTTTTTT

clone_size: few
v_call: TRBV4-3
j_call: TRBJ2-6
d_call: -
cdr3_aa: CASSQDLSSGANVLTF
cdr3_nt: TGCGCCAGCAGCCAAGATCTCAGCTCTGGGGCCAACGTCCTGACTTTC

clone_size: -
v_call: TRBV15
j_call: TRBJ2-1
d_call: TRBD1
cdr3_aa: CATSPQGALNNEQFF
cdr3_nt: TGTGCCACCAGTCCCCAGGGGGCCCTCAACAATGAGCAGTTCTTC

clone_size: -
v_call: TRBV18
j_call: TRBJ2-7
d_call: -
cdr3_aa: CASSPPALVYEQYF
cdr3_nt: TGTGCCAGCTCACCACCGGCCCTTGTCTACGAGCAGTACTTC

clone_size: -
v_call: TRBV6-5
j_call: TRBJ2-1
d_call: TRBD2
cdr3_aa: CATGLAAYGEQFF
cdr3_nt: TGTGCCACCGGACTAGCAGCCTACGGTGAGCAGTTCTTC

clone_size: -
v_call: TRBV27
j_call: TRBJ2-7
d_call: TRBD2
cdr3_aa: CASSFAASGGEQYF
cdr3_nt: TGTGCCAGCAGTTTCGCGGCTAGCGGGGGCGAGCAGTACTTC

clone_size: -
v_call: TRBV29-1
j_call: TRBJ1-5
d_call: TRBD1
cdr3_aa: CSAGTGFGQPQHF
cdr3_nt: TGCAGCGCCGGGACAGGGTTTGGGCAGCCCCAGCATTTT

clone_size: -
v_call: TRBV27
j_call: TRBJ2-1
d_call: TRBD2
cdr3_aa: CASSSRLAGGMWEQFF
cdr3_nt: TGTGCCAGCAGTTCACGACTAGCGGGAGGGATGTGGGAGCAGTTCTTC

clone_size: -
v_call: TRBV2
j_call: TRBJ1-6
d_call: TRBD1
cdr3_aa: CASSLEQGDSPLHF
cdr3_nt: TGTGCCAGCAGTTTGGAACAGGGGGATTCACCCCTCCACTTT

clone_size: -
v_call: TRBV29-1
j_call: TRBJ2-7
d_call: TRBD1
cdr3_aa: CSAGGQGLYEQYF
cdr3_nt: TGCAGCGCCGGGGGACAGGGGCTCTACGAGCAGTACTTC

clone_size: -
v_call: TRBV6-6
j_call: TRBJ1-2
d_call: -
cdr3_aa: CASSAVTENYGYTF
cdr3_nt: TGTGCCAGCAGTGCCGTGACAGAAAACTATGGCTACACCTTC

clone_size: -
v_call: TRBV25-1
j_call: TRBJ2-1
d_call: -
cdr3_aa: CASSPHQGSSYNEQFF
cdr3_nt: TGTGCCAGCAGTCCCCACCAGGGGAGCTCCTACAATGAGCAGTTCTTC

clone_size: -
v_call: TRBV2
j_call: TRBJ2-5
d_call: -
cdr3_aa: CASSEMDSDF
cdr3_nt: TGTGCCAGCAGTGAAATGGACAGCGACTTC

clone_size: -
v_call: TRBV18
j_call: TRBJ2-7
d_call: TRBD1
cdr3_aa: CASSLGQATKDEQYF
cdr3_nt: TGTGCCAGCTCCCTCGGACAGGCTACTAAAGACGAGCAGTACTTC

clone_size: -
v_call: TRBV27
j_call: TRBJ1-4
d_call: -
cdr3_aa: CASSASAGGEKLFF
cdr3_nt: TGTGCCAGCAGTGCGTCGGCCGGCGGTGAAAAACTGTTTTTT

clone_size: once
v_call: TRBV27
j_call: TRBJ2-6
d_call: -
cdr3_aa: CASKQGRSGANVLTF
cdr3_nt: TGTGCCAGCAAACAGGGGAGGTCCGGGGCCAACGTCCTGACTTTC

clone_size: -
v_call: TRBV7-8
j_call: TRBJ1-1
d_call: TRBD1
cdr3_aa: CASSLASQGSTEAFF
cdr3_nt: TGTGCCAGCAGCTTAGCTTCACAGGGGTCCACTGAAGCTTTCTTT

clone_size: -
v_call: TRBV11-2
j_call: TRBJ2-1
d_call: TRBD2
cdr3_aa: CASKWGGGSTHNEQFF
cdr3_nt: TGTGCCAGCAAGTGGGGAGGCGGGAGTACCCACAATGAGCAGTTCTTC

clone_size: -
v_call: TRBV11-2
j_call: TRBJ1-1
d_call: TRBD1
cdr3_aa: CASSLQQGLYTEAFF
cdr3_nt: TGTGCCAGCAGCTTACAACAGGGGTTGTACACTGAAGCTTTCTTT

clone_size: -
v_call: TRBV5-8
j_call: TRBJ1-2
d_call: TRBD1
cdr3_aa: CASSLEMPLPKGQGDGYTF
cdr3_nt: TGTGCCAGCAGCTTGGAGATGCCGTTGCCTAAGGGACAGGGAGATGGCTACACCTTC

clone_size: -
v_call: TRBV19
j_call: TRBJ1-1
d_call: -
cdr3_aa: CASSYLSTEAFF
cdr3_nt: TGTGCCAGTAGTTACCTGAGCACTGAAGCTTTCTTT

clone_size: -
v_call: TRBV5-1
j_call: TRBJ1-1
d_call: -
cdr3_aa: CASSLVRGNTEAFF
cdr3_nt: TGCGCCAGCAGCTTGGTTCGGGGGAACACTGAAGCTTTCTTT

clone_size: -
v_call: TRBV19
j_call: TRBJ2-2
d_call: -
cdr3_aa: CASSIGGGTGELFF
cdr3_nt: TGTGCCAGTAGTATAGGAGGGGGCACCGGGGAGCTGTTTTTT

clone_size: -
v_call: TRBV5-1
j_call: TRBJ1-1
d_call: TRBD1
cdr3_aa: CASSNPGQAKNTEAFF
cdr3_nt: TGCGCCAGCAGCAACCCGGGACAGGCTAAGAACACTGAAGCTTTCTTT

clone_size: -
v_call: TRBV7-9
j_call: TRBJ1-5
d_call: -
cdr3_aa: CASSSEDQPQHF
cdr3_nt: TGTGCCAGCAGCTCGGAGGATCAGCCCCAGCATTTT

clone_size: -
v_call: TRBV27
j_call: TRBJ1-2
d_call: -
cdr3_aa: CATLRSGQRRNYGYTF
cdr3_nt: TGTGCCACCTTACGGTCCGGACAGCGTCGTAACTATGGCTACACCTTC

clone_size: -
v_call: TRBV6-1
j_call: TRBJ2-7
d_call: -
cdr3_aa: CASSEGKAGSYEQYF
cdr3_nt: TGTGCCAGCAGTGAAGGGAAGGCGGGATCTTACGAGCAGTACTTC

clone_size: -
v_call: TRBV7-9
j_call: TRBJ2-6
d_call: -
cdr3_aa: CASSSQRDNPLSGANVLTF
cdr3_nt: TGTGCCAGCAGCTCACAACGGGACAACCCTCTCTCTGGGGCCAACGTCCTGACTTTC

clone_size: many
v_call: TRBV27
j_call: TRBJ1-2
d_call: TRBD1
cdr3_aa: CASSLTGARGYTF
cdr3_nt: TGTGCCAGCAGTTTAACAGGGGCGCGAGGCTACACCTTC

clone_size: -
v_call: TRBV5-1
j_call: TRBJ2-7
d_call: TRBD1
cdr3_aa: CASSGGQGINEQYF
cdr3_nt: TGCGCCAGCAGCGGCGGACAGGGTATCAACGAGCAGTACTTC

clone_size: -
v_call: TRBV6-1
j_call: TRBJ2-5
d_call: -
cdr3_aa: CASSEAPAGLQETQYF
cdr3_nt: TGTGCCAGCAGTGAAGCCCCCGCGGGACTCCAAGAGACCCAGTACTTC

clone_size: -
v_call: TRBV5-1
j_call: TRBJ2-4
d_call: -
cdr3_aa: CASSLENSASGKNIQYF
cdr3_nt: TGCGCCAGCAGCTTGGAGAATAGCGCTAGTGGCAAAAACATTCAGTACTTC

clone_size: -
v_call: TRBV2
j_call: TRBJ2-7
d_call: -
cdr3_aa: CASRVASEQYF
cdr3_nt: TGTGCCAGCAGAGTAGCTAGCGAGCAGTACTTC

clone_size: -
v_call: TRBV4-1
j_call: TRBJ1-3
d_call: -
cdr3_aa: CASSQLVTAGNTIYF
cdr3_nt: TGCGCCAGCAGCCAACTTGTAACAGCCGGAAACACCATATATTTT

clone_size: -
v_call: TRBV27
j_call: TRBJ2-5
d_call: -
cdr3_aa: CASSSLGQGRSKETQYF
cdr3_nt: TGTGCCAGCAGTTCATTAGGTCAGGGAAGGAGCAAAGAGACCCAGTACTTC